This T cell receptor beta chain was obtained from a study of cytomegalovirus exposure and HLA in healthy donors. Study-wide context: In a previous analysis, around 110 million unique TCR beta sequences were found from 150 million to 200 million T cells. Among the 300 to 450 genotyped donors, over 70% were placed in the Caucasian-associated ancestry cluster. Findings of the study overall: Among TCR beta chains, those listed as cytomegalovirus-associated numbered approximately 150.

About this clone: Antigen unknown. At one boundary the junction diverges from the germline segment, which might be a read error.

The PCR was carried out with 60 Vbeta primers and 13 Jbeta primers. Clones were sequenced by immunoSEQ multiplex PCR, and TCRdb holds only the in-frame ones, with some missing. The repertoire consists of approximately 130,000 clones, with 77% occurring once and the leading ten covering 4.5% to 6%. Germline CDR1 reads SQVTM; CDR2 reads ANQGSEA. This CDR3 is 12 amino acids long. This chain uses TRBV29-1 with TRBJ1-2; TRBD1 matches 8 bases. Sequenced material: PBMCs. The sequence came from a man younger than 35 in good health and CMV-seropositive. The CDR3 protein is CSVEGRGHGYTF. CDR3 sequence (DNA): TGCAGCGTAGAAGGCAGGGGGCACGGCTACACCTTC.